This T cell receptor (beta chain) was recorded in a study of T cells after yellow fever vaccination. One entry per CDR3 protein, called by TCRdb with MiXCR from the 5' RACE reads. Of 340,000 or so distinct CDR3 sequences listed, approximately 13% are singletons. The CDR3 sequence is 16 residues long. Germline values: CDR1 SGHDN, CDR2 FVKESK. The trim removed 4 bases at V and 3 bases at J, leaving 5 bases unmatched. This clonotype was found a few times. The sequencing used CD4+ T cells sorted from PBMCs, collected 15 days after the yellow fever booster vaccination. The receptor was derived from a man aged 18 to 29 who received the YFV17D yellow fever vaccine. The V and J genes are TRBV14 and TRBJ2-1; 11 nucleotides align to TRBD2. The CDR3 DNA sequence: TGTGCCAGCAGCCCCAGGACTAGCGGGCACTACAATGAGCAGTTCTTC. This encodes CASSPRTSGHYNEQFF.